These 30 T cell receptor beta chains originate from one sample sequenced in a study of blood T cell repertoires in COVID-19. TCRdb keeps only in-frame clones here, not all; method: immunoSEQ multiplex PCR. The data contain approximately 210,000 clones, about nine tenths of them singletons. Material: peripheral blood. The receptor set was obtained from a man aged 50 to 60 with COVID-19, enrolled during active disease.

The chain is built from TRBV11-2 and TRBJ2-5; 9 bases match TRBD2. CDR3 length equals 13 residues. The germline gives CDR1 SGHAT, CDR2 FQNNGV. The trim removed 6 bases at V and 4 bases at J, leaving 3 bases unmatched. CDR3: CASSKREVETQYF. CDR3 nucleotides: TGTGCCAGCAGTAAGCGGGAGGTAGAGACCCAGTACTTC.

The chain employs TRBV7-2 and TRBJ1-1; the D is unclear. CDR3 length: 15 amino acids. Per the germline V gene, CDR1 is SGHTA and CDR2 is FQGNSA. The V end lost 2 bases, the J end lost 0 bases, and 10 bases lay between the germline ends. The CDR3: CASSLLQYMNTEAFF. The CDR3 DNA reads TGTGCCAGCAGCTTATTGCAGTACATGAACACTGAAGCTTTCTTT.

This chain links TRBV7-9 with TRBJ1-1; D unresolved. The germline V gene encodes CDR1 SEHNR and CDR2 FQNEAQ (reference sequence). This CDR3 has 13 amino acids. With 7 bases removed from V and 0 bases from J, the gap between germline ends came to 9 bases. CDR3: CASTNGMNTEAFF. Written as DNA, the CDR3 is TGTGCCAGCACCAACGGTATGAACACTGAAGCTTTCTTT.

This chain connects TRBV19 to TRBJ1-2; the D gene is possibly TRBD1 (6 bases). Germline loops: CDR1 LNHDA, CDR2 SQIVND (reference sequence). V dropped 6 bases and J dropped 3 bases, with 14 bases sitting between them. CDR3 length: 14 amino acids. In DNA, the CDR3 is TGTGCCAGTAGGGCAACAGGGCGTGACTATGGCTACACCTTC. This gives the protein CASRATGRDYGYTF.

The V and J genes are TRBV5-5 and TRBJ1-5; D is undetermined. The germline V and J ends were trimmed by 0 bases and 1 base, with 5 bases remaining between them. The CDR3 is 14 residues long. CDR1 SGHKS and CDR2 YYEKEE come from the germline V gene (reference sequence). CDR3 coding DNA: TGTGCCAGCAGCTTGGATATGAGCAATCAGCCCCAGCATTTT. Its translation: CASSLDMSNQPQHF.

The rearrangement joins TRBV19 to TRBJ1-5; no firm D call. Germline CDR1 and CDR2: LNHDA and SQIVND (reference sequence). V lost 5 bases to trimming and J lost 4 bases, with 9 bases between them. There are 13 residues in the CDR3. For the CDR3, the DNA is TGTGCCAGTAGTTTGACATTTAATCAGCCCCAGCATTTT. This codes for CASSLTFNQPQHF.

The chain couples TRBV4-2 to TRBJ2-1, with 9 nucleotides matching TRBD2. The J segment lost 6 bases and the V segment lost 1 base, leaving 10 bases of the junction unmatched. CDR1 and CDR2 (germline): LGHNA, YNFKEQ. This CDR3 region has 17 residues. CDR3 DNA: TGTGCCAGCAGCCAAGGTCAGTCGGCGGGGGGGCCCAATGAGCAGTTCTTC. Translated: CASSQGQSAGGPNEQFF.

This chain joins TRBV7-8 and TRBJ1-1; D is unclear. This CDR3 has 14 amino acids. Trimming cost V 4 bases and J 1 base, with 10 bases left between them. CDR1 and CDR2 (germline): SGHVS, FQNEAQ. The CDR3 DNA sequence: TGTGCCAGCAGCTCGGGAGCAAAGAACACTGAAGCTTTCTTT. Its protein is CASSSGAKNTEAFF.

V gene TRBV29-1 combines with J gene TRBJ2-7; D may be TRBD1 (6 bases). CDR1 SQVTM and CDR2 ANQGSEA come from the germline V gene. The CDR3 loop spans 11 amino acids. Trimming pared 3 bases from V and 4 bases from J, leaving 7 bases between. The CDR3 region has the DNA TGCAGCGTTGAGCAGGGGTACGAGCAGTACTTC. It yields the protein CSVEQGYEQYF.

The chain is built from TRBV9 and TRBJ2-7, with TRBD1 matching 9 bases. The J segment lost 1 base and the V segment lost 4 bases, leaving 3 bases of the junction unmatched. The CDR3 contains 14 residues. In germline, CDR1 is SGDLS, CDR2 YYNGEE. CDR3 loop: CASSRGQGSYEQYF. The CDR3, as DNA: TGTGCCAGCAGCCGCGGACAGGGGTCCTACGAGCAGTACTTC.

The chain combines TRBV28 with TRBJ1-5; possible D gene TRBD1, 5 bases. V lost 5 bases, J lost 0 bases, and 11 bases lay in between. Germline V gene lookup returns CDR1 MDHEN and CDR2 SYDVKM. The CDR3 consists of 15 residues. The CDR3 DNA follows: TGTGCCAGCAGTGTACGGGGGTTTAGCAATCAGCCCCAGCATTTT. This gives the protein CASSVRGFSNQPQHF. Using reference TRBV28 and TRBJ1-5 for the parts outside the CDR3, the full variable domain is DVKVTQSSRYLVKRTGEKVFLECVQDMDHENMFWYRQDPGLGLRLIYFSYDVKMKEKGDIPEGYSVSREKKERFSLILESASTNQTSMYLCASSVRGFSNQPQHFGDGTRLSIL.

This sequence joins TRBV7-9 and TRBJ2-1; 7 bases line up with TRBD2. The CDR3 has 13 residues. Germline V gives CDR1 SEHNR, CDR2 FQNEAQ (reference sequence). V lost 3 bases to trimming and J lost 6 bases; unmatched junction nucleotides: 2. CDR3 bases: TGTGCCAGCAGCTTTTGGGGGGGCAATGAGCAGTTCTTC. Amino acids: CASSFWGGNEQFF.

The genes are TRBV29-1 and TRBJ2-7; possible D gene TRBD1, 6 bases. CDR3 size: 14 residues. Per the germline V gene, CDR1 is SQVTM and CDR2 is ANQGSEA. V was cut by 4 bases and J by 0 bases, with 13 bases left in between. In DNA form, the CDR3 reads TGCAGCGTTGTGGGGCAGGGGAGCTCCTACGAGCAGTACTTC. Its translation is CSVVGQGSSYEQYF.

The chain links TRBV6-5 to TRBJ1-5; TRBD1 matches at 7 bases. Germline assignment: CDR1 MNHEY and CDR2 SVGAGI. Unmatched junction bases numbered 0, after V lost 0 bases and J lost 4 bases. CDR3 size: 14 residues. The CDR3 region is CASSYSTGNQPQHF. The CDR3, as DNA: TGTGCCAGCAGTTACTCGACAGGGAATCAGCCCCAGCATTTT.

The DNA of the CDR3 is TGCAGCGTTGGCATCCGTGACGGGGAGACCCAGTACTTC. It translates to CSVGIRDGETQYF. The chain carries TRBV29-1 and TRBJ2-5, with no clear D. The CDR3 covers 13 residues. Germline CDR1 SQVTM, CDR2 ANQGSEA. The V end lost 4 bases, the J end lost 5 bases, and 14 bases lay between the germline ends.

This chain uses TRBV7-9 with TRBJ2-1, with D unclear. The CDR3 has 13 residues. The V gene lost 0 bases and the J gene lost 8 bases, with 8 bases spanning the gap. Germline assignment: CDR1 SEHNR and CDR2 FQNEAQ (reference sequence). The CDR3 DNA sequence: TGTGCCAGCAGCTTAGCGAGAGGCTATGAGCAGTTCTTC. Translation: CASSLARGYEQFF. The variable domain in full, with the rest retrieved from reference TRBV7-9 and TRBJ2-1, is DTGVSQNPRHKITKRGQNVTFRCDPISEHNRLYWYRQTLGQGPEFLTYFQNEAQLEKSRLLSDRFSAERPKGSFSTLEIQRTEQGDSAMYLCASSLARGYEQFFGPGTRLTVL.

The rearrangement joins TRBV2 to TRBJ2-1, with a weak D call TRBD2 (6 bases). The germline V gene has CDR1 SNHLY and CDR2 FYNNEI. This CDR3 has 14 amino acids. V lost 7 bases and J lost 3, with 13 bases in between. The CDR3 region has the DNA TGTGCCAGCACGAGGGAGGATTTCTACAATGAGCAGTTCTTC. It yields the protein CASTREDFYNEQFF.

The chain recombines TRBV27 with TRBJ1-1; D might be TRBD1 (5 bases). Trimming took 3 bases from V and 10 from J, leaving 15 bases between them. The CDR3 totals 13 residues. Germline values: CDR1 MNHEY, CDR2 SMNVEV (reference sequence). The CDR3: CASSFGLGGVAFF. The CDR3 DNA follows: TGTGCCAGCAGTTTTGGGCTGGGGGGAGTAGCTTTCTTT.

This rearrangement joins TRBV5-1 to TRBJ2-7; a possible D gene is TRBD2 (6 bases). Deletions cut 0 bases from V and 3 bases from J, with 13 bases between. CDR1 is SGHRS and CDR2 is YFSETQ in the germline V gene. The CDR3 runs to 15 residues. The CDR3 DNA reads TGCGCCAGCAGCTTGGCCGGGAGCGGCCGCTACGAGCAGTACTTC. Protein product: CASSLAGSGRYEQYF.

The chain couples TRBV6-2 or TRBV6-3 to TRBJ1-1; maybe TRBD1 (5 bases). This CDR3 has 14 residues. The germline gives CDR1 MNHEY, CDR2 SVGEGT. The V gene lost 2 bases and the J gene lost 2 bases, with 9 bases spanning the gap. As DNA, the CDR3 is TGTGCCAGCAGTTACATAGGGGTTAACACTGAAGCTTTCTTT. Translating it yields CASSYIGVNTEAFF.

The chain employs TRBV19 and TRBJ1-5, with 7 bases that match TRBD1. V lost 6 bases, J lost 4 bases, and 6 bases stayed unmatched. This CDR3 is built from 14 residues. CDR1 is LNHDA, CDR2 SQIVND, per germline (reference sequence). CDR3 DNA sequence: TGTGCCAGTAGAACGGCACAGGGGAATCAGCCCCAGCATTTT. It translates to CASRTAQGNQPQHF.

V usage is TRBV27 and J usage is TRBJ2-1; D is undetermined. Per the germline V gene, CDR1 is MNHEY and CDR2 is SMNVEV (reference sequence). V gave up 2 bases and J gave up 7 bases, with 15 bases separating them. The CDR3 is made up of 15 amino acids. The CDR3 DNA follows: TGTGCCAGCAGTTTACCCATGAGGTCGTGGAATGAGCAGTTCTTC. It is translated as CASSLPMRSWNEQFF.

The chain joins TRBV7-6 to TRBJ2-4; D is possibly TRBD1 (6 bases). Trimming removed 5 bases from V and 9 bases from J, with 17 bases in between. Germline values: CDR1 SGHVS, CDR2 FNYEAQ. This CDR3 has 14 residues. CDR3 nucleotides: TGTGCCAGCAGCGAGCAGGGGTTATTGAGCATTCAGTACTTC. Protein product: CASSEQGLLSIQYF.

This clone was seen just once. The chain couples TRBV15 to TRBJ1-1, with no clear D. Germline V gives CDR1 LNHNV, CDR2 YYDKDF (reference sequence). With 1 base removed from V and 4 bases from J, the gap between germline ends came to 7 bases. The CDR3 is 13 amino acids. This chain's CDR3 is CATSRVFRTEAFF. DNA of the CDR3: TGTGCCACCAGCAGAGTATTTCGCACTGAAGCTTTCTTT.

The genes are TRBV15 and TRBJ1-6, with D perhaps TRBD1 (6 bases). Germline CDR1 reads LNHNV; CDR2 reads YYDKDF (reference sequence). Trimming took 1 base from V and 9 from J, leaving 10 bases between them. This CDR3 has 14 residues. The DNA of the CDR3 is TGTGCCACCAGCAGAGTGCAGGGGACTTCACCCCTCCACTTT. It codes for CATSRVQGTSPLHF.

The gene calls are TRBV4-2 and TRBJ1-5; 8 nucleotides line up with TRBD1. V lost 0 bases and J lost 2; bases outside the gene matches: 0. Germline lookup yields CDR1 LGHNA and CDR2 YNFKEQ. The CDR3 runs to 15 residues. CDR3 nucleotide sequence: TGTGCCAGCAGCCAAGAGACAGGGGGCAATCAGCCCCAGCATTTT. Amino acids: CASSQETGGNQPQHF.

The V gene is TRBV19, the J gene TRBJ1-1, with D hard to call. Trimming stripped 7 bases from V and 7 bases from J, with 13 bases between. This CDR3 contains 12 residues. Germline V gene lookup returns CDR1 LNHDA and CDR2 SQIVND (reference sequence). CDR3 bases: TGTGCCAGTACCATTGAACGGGTTGAAGCTTTCTTT. It translates to CASTIERVEAFF.

The chain uses TRBV15 and TRBJ1-6, with D perhaps matching TRBD1 (5 bases). The V end lost 0 bases, the J end lost 0 bases, and 9 bases lay between the germline ends. Germline V CDR1 and CDR2: LNHNV, YYDKDF (reference sequence). The CDR3 runs to 17 residues. The CDR3 loop reads CATSRDPDSSYNSPLHF. The CDR3 nucleotides are TGTGCCACCAGCAGAGATCCCGACAGCTCCTATAATTCACCCCTCCACTTT.

The V and J genes are TRBV19 and TRBJ1-2; 8 bases fit TRBD1. Germline lookup yields CDR1 LNHDA and CDR2 SQIVND (reference sequence). J lost 1 base, V lost 4 bases, and 8 bases had no gene match. This CDR3 has 16 amino acids. CDR3: CASSKGTGADNYGYTF. DNA of the CDR3: TGTGCCAGTAGTAAAGGGACAGGTGCCGATAACTATGGCTACACCTTC. The complete variable domain, with remaining parts taken from reference TRBV19 and TRBJ1-2, reads DGGITQSPKYLFRKEGQNVTLSCEQNLNHDAMYWYRQDPGQGLRLIYYSQIVNDFQKGDIAEGYSVSREKKESFPLTVTSAQKNPTAFYLCASSKGTGADNYGYTFGSGTRLTVV.

This chain uses TRBV5-1 with TRBJ1-4; 8 bases align to TRBD1. CDR1 is SGHRS and CDR2 is YFSETQ in the germline V gene. The V gene end was trimmed by 4 bases and the J gene end by 8 bases; junction bases not matched to a gene: 10. The CDR3 has 15 residues. CDR3 sequence reads: CASSTDRGSGEKLFF. In nucleotides, the CDR3 is TGCGCCAGCAGCACCGACAGGGGATCGGGGGAAAAACTGTTTTTT.